This TCR beta chain is from a study of Tregs in tolerant kidney transplant recipients (dated 2019 in TCRdb). For the study in its entirety: The study applied TCRbeta sequencing to find donor-specific regulatory T cells before combined kidney and bone marrow transplantation and then followed those same cells after transplant. In a few healthy controls, several methods of expanding Tregs specific for an allogeneic donor were compared by TCRbeta repertoire sequencing.

For TCRbeta CDR3 sequencing, genomic DNA from the sorted cells was extracted using the QIAGEN DNeasy Blood and Tissue Kit. Through immunoSEQ, high-throughput TCRbeta CDR3 sequencing was done commercially, including PCR amplification with internal controls and bias correction. The source study handled its data this way. Unique productive TCRbeta sequences were defined by CDR3 nucleotide sequence where primers matched, otherwise by CDR3 amino acid sequence with Vbeta and Jbeta genes. To correct sorting error, sequences shared between sorted populations at a frequency ratio of 2:1 or less were removed; the rest were assigned to the higher population. Donor-reactive sequences were defined as at least 5-fold expanded in CFSE-low cells versus unstimulated cells, with frequency of at least 0.01% in CFSE-low cells. Repertoire divergence was quantified by Jensen-Shannon divergence using the top 100 TCRbeta sequences ranked by frequency. For samples with multiple sequencing runs, sorting error was corrected in each run separately before the runs were combined. TCRdb mirrors the immuneACCESS table, restricted to in-frame sequences. Some clones are absent from its copies; in checked studies, under half trace to an unresolved V gene, and the reason for the others is unknown. The V and J calls and clone size are taken from that table; D and trimming were inferred from the DNA. This sample gives some 250,000 clones in total; about 80% of them show up just once. The top ten clonotypes cover about 0.58% of the sample.

A few counts support this clone. The antigen this receptor binds is unknown. No qualities accompany the bases; no much larger clone lies one base away. From cysteine to phenylalanine, the CDR3 is 13 amino acids long. Left in the record is the CDR3 DNA by itself, 39 bases read in frame from the first base. The junction shows trimming of 8 bases on V and 7 bases on J, and the gene matches do not reach 10 bases of it. From the germline V gene, CDR1 is MGHDK and CDR2 is SYGVNS. What the work shows at the level of the full study, not this receptor alone: The most biologically relevant and donor-specific TCRbeta repertoire appeared to be identified by expanding Tregs with activated donor B cells. Although technical replication error seemed to be minimal, the question of biological reproducibility was not addressed directly. The study was constrained by small patient numbers, and validation of the findings is required in larger populations and under other immunosuppression protocols.

Unstimulated Tregs (CD4+CD25+CD127-), CD4+ non-Tregs (CD4+CD25-), CD4 and CD8 cells were FACS-sorted from thawed PBMCs. Healthy control blood came either as purchased buffy coats or from healthy volunteers. Healthy control blood was separated into PBMCs by Ficoll density gradient and cryopreserved, and patient PBMCs were collected both before and after transplant. This TCR derives from a human donor in good health. Specimen: CD4+ T cells from blood. The rearrangement joined TRBV25-1 to TRBJ1-1; the junction holds 7 bases that match TRBD1. CDR3 reads: CASYLLGQSEAFF. The nucleotides are TGTGCCAGCTACCTACTGGGACAGAGTGAAGCTTTCTTT. Supplemented by the reference TRBV25-1 and TRBJ1-1 proteins around the CDR3, the complete variable domain is EADIYQTPRYLVIGTGKKITLECSQTMGHDKMYWYQQDPGMELHLIHYSYGVNSTEKGDLSSESTVSRIRTEHFPLTLESARPSHTSQYLCASYLLGQSEAFFGQGTRLTVV.